Below are 12 T cell receptor beta chains sequenced from a single sample in a study of blood T cell repertoires in COVID-19 (dated by TCRdb to about 2020). Libraries were built with the immunoSEQ multiplex PCR assay. What TCRdb holds here is the immuneACCESS table cut down to in-frame rearrangements. Part of the clones is not present; checked against another copy, under half of the missing clones reflect an unresolved V gene, and the others are unexplained. Within this sample are some 270,000 clones, with roughly 82% of them counted one time only. Of the sample, roughly 5.2% is held by the ten largest clones. The specimen sequenced was peripheral blood. These receptors came from an elderly woman with COVID-19, enrolled during active disease.

This clone was detected a few times. The gene calls are TRBV16 and TRBJ1-2; tentatively, D is TRBD1 (6 bases). V lost 4 bases and J lost 2, with 11 bases in between. The germline V gene has CDR1 KGHSY and CDR2 FQNENV. The CDR3 loop spans 14 amino acids. DNA of the CDR3: TGTGCCAGCAGCCCCGAGGGGGTGAACTATGGCTACACCTTC. Translated: CASSPEGVNYGYTF.

The chain is built from TRBV19 and TRBJ2-2; 8 bases agree with TRBD1. The germline gives CDR1 LNHDA, CDR2 SQIVND (reference sequence). V lost 4 bases, J lost 6 bases, and 4 bases stayed unmatched. The CDR3 consists of 14 residues. The CDR3 region has the DNA TGTGCCAGTAGTACCAAGACAGGGGCCGGGGAGCTGTTTTTT. This sequence encodes CASSTKTGAGELFF.

The chain is built from TRBV5-1 and TRBJ2-3; D uncertain. This CDR3 contains 16 residues. V gave up 0 bases and J gave up 4 bases, with 15 bases separating them. Germline values: CDR1 SGHRS, CDR2 YFSETQ. CDR3 DNA: TGCGCCAGCAGCTTGGCGGGTTCACCCGTCCCAGATACGCAGTATTTT. Protein sequence: CASSLAGSPVPDTQYF.

This clone was detected only once. This chain links TRBV7-2 with TRBJ2-7; 9 bases are a match to TRBD2. Germline loops: CDR1 SGHTA, CDR2 FQGNSA. This CDR3 has 15 residues. Trimming took 2 bases from V and 4 from J; bases not matched to a gene: 6. The DNA of the CDR3 is TGTGCCAGCAGCTTAAGTGCGGGGGGGCAGTACGAGCAGTACTTC. Protein: CASSLSAGGQYEQYF.

The chain joins TRBV7-8 to TRBJ2-5; perhaps TRBD1 as D (5 bases). CDR1 and CDR2 (germline): SGHVS, FQNEAQ. Trimming stripped 5 bases from V and 5 bases from J, with 15 bases between. The CDR3 is 14 amino acids. The DNA for the CDR3 is TGTGCCAGCAGCCCGCAGGGTCGCAAGGAGACCCAGTACTTC. Translated: CASSPQGRKETQYF.

The chain has TRBV18 and TRBJ1-4; D is unresolved. The CDR3 runs to 15 residues. Trimming shortened V by 2 bases and J by 3 bases, and 10 bases separated the two germline ends. The germline gives CDR1 KGHSH, CDR2 LQKENI. CDR3 nucleotide sequence: TGTGCCAGCTCACCAGGATCCGGAGCTAATGAAAAACTGTTTTTT. It specifies CASSPGSGANEKLFF.

The CDR3 sequence: CASSQGTGLTDTQYF. In DNA, the CDR3 is TGTGCCAGCAGCCAGGGGACAGGGCTCACAGATACGCAGTATTTT. The chain links TRBV3-1 (or the pseudogene TRBV3-2) to TRBJ2-3; the match to TRBD1 covers 9 bases. The J segment lost 2 bases and the V segment lost 3 bases, leaving 3 bases of the junction unmatched. The CDR3 runs to 15 residues. The germline gives CDR1 LGHDT, CDR2 YNNKEL (reference sequence).

V and J are TRBV4-3 and TRBJ1-2; 7 bases align to TRBD1. CDR1 and CDR2 (germline): LGHNA, YSLEER. J lost 1 base, V lost 1 base, and 6 bases had no gene match. The CDR3 totals 16 residues. The CDR3: CASSQGADRLNYGYTF. CDR3 DNA: TGCGCCAGCAGCCAAGGGGCGGACAGGCTTAACTATGGCTACACCTTC.

The chain recombines TRBV19 with TRBJ1-3; the match to TRBD1 covers 9 bases. The CDR3 extends over 16 amino acids. Unmatched junction bases numbered 6, after V lost 2 bases and J lost 4 bases. CDR1 is LNHDA, CDR2 SQIVND, per germline (reference sequence). The CDR3 spells CASSIRDRVVGNTIYF. Here the CDR3 DNA reads TGTGCCAGTAGTATAAGGGACAGGGTCGTCGGAAACACCATATATTTT.

The chain employs TRBV18 and TRBJ2-7, with a possible D match to TRBD1 (5 bases). The V end was cut by 3 bases, the J end by 3 bases, with 9 bases between. The CDR3 is 13 residues long. Germline V CDR1 and CDR2: KGHSH, LQKENI. This CDR3 is CASSPQGSYEQYV. CDR3 sequence (DNA): TGTGCCAGCTCACCTCAGGGCAGCTACGAGCAGTACGTC.

The chain joins TRBV7-2 to TRBJ2-1; tentatively, D is TRBD1 (6 bases). The germline V gene has CDR1 SGHTA and CDR2 FQGNSA. Trimming removed 3 bases from V and 2 bases from J, with 11 bases in between. CDR3 size: 15 residues. CDR3 in DNA: TGTGCCAGCAGCTTCGCCAGGGGAACCTACAATGAGCAGTTCTTC. It yields the protein CASSFARGTYNEQFF. Supplemented by reference TRBV7-2 and TRBJ2-1, the full variable domain reads GAGVSQSPSNKVTEKGKDVELRCDPISGHTALYWYRQSLGQGLEFLIYFQGNSAPDKSGLPSDRFSAERTGGSVSTLTIQRTQQEDSAVYLCASSFARGTYNEQFFGPGTRLTVL.

The chain has TRBV5-6 and TRBJ2-3, with TRBD2 identical over 9 bases. Germline V gene sequence: CDR1 SGHDT, CDR2 YYEEEE. The CDR3 is 15 residues long. Germline trimming cut 6 bases from V and 7 bases from J; bases unmatched to any gene: 12. CDR3 sequence: CASTNSGGGYNTQYF. The CDR3 nucleotides are TGTGCCAGCACCAATAGCGGGGGCGGTTATAATACGCAGTATTTT.